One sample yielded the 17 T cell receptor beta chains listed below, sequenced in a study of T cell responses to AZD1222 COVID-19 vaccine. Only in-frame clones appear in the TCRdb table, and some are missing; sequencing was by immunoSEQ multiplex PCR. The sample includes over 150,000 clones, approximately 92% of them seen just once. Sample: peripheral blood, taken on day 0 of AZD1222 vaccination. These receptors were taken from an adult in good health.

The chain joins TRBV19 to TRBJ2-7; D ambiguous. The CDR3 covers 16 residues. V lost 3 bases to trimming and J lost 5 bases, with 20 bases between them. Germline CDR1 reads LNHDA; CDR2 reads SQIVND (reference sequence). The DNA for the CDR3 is TGTGCCAGTAGTATGGGAACGGGCAGAAAGTATAACGAGCAGTACTTC. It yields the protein CASSMGTGRKYNEQYF.

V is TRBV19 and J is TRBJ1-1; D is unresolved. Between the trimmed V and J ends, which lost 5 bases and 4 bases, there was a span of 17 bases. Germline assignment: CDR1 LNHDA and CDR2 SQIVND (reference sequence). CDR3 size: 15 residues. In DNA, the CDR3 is TGTGCCAGTAGTCAACCGCCGTCGGTGCGCACTGAAGCTTTCTTT. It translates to CASSQPPSVRTEAFF.

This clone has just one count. CDR3: CASSPRTGGLDTEAFF. CDR3 bases: TGTGCCAGCAGCCCGCGAACGGGGGGCTTGGACACTGAAGCTTTCTTT. The chain joins TRBV7-9 to TRBJ1-1, with D tentatively TRBD1 (6 bases). The CDR3 is 16 amino acids. CDR1 and CDR2 from the germline V gene are SEHNR and FQNEAQ (reference sequence). V gave up 5 bases and J gave up 3 bases, with 19 bases separating them.

CDR3 residues: CASSLLGRGDQYV. The CDR3 coding sequence is TGTGCCAGCAGCTTATTGGGTCGAGGCGATCAGTACGTC. This sequence joins TRBV7-8 and TRBJ2-7; D call uncertain. From germline, CDR1 is SGHVS and CDR2 FQNEAQ. The CDR3 has 13 amino acids. V was trimmed by 2 bases and J by 10 bases, leaving 15 bases between them.

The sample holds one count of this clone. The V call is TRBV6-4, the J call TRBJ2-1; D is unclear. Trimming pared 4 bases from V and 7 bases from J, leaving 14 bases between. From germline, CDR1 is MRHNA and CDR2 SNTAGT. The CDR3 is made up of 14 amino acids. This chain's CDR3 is CASSVEGWSNEQFF. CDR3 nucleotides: TGTGCCAGCAGTGTAGAAGGGTGGTCAAATGAGCAGTTCTTC.

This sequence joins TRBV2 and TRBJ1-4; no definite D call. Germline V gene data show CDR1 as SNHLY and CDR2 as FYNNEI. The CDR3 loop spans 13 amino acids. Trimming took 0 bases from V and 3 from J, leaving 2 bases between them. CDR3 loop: CASSEAANEKLFF. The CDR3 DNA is TGTGCCAGCAGTGAAGCGGCTAATGAAAAACTGTTTTTT.

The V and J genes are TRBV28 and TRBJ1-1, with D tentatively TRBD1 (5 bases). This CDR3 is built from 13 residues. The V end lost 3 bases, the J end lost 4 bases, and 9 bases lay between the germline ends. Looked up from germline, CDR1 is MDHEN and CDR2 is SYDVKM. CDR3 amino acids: CASSFRVSTEAFF. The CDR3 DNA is TGTGCCAGCAGTTTCAGGGTATCCACTGAAGCTTTCTTT.

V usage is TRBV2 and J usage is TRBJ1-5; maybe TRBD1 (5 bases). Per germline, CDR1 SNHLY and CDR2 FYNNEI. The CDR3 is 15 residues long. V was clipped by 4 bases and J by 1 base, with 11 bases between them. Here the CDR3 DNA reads TGTGCCAGCAGTGCACGGACAATGAGCAATCAGCCCCAGCATTTT. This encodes CASSARTMSNQPQHF.

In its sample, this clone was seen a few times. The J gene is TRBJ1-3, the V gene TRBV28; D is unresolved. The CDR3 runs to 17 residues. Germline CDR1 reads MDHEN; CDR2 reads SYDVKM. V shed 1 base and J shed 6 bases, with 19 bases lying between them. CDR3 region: CASSLLLAGSALNTIYF. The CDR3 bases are TGTGCCAGCAGTTTATTATTGGCAGGCTCAGCCTTAAACACCATATATTTT.

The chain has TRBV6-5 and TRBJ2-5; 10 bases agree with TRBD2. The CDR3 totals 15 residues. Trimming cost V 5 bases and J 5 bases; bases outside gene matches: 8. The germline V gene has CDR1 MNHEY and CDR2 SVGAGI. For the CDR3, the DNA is TGTGCCAGCAGTAACCCGGGACTAGCGATGGAGACCCAGTACTTC. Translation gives CASSNPGLAMETQYF.

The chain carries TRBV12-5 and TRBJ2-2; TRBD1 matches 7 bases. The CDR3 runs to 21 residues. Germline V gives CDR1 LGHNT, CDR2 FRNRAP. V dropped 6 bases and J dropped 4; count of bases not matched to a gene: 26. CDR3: CASGTHPTRVLDRAGTGELFF. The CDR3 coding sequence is TGTGCTAGTGGAACCCACCCGACGCGGGTACTCGACAGGGCTGGCACCGGGGAGCTGTTTTTT.

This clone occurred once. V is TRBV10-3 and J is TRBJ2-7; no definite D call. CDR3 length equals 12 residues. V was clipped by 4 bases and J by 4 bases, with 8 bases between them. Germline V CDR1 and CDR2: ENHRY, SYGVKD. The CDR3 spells CAISGRPYEQYF. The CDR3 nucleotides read TGTGCCATCAGTGGCAGGCCTTACGAGCAGTACTTC.

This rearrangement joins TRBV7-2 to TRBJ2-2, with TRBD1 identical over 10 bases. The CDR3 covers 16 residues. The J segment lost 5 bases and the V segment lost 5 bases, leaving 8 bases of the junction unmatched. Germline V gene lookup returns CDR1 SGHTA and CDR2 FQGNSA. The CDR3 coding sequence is TGTGCCAGCAGCAACCATGGGACAGGGGTTACCGGGGAGCTGTTTTTT. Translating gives CASSNHGTGVTGELFF.

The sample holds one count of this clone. The CDR3 DNA reads TGTGCCAGCAGTTACTCGGGGACGCATAGGAACACTGAAGCTTTCTTT. Translated: CASSYSGTHRNTEAFF. The J gene is TRBJ1-1, the V gene TRBV6-5, with D perhaps matching TRBD1 (5 bases). The germline V and J ends were trimmed by 0 bases and 1 base, with 12 bases remaining between them. The length of the CDR3 is 16 residues. CDR1 MNHEY and CDR2 SVGAGI come from the germline V gene.

The CDR3 bases are TGTGCCAGCAGTTCCGACGGGACAGGGAGAACTGAAGCTTTCTTT. Its translation is CASSSDGTGRTEAFF. The gene calls are TRBV28 and TRBJ1-1, with TRBD1 matching 9 bases. V gave up 4 bases and J gave up 5 bases; unmatched junction bases: 8. The CDR3 has 15 residues. From germline, CDR1 is MDHEN and CDR2 SYDVKM.

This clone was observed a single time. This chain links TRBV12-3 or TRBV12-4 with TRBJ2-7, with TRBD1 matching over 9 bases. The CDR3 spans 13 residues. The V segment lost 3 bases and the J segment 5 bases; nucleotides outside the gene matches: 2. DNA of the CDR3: TGTGCCAGCAGTTTGGGACAGGGCGACGAGCAGTACGTC. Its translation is CASSLGQGDEQYV.

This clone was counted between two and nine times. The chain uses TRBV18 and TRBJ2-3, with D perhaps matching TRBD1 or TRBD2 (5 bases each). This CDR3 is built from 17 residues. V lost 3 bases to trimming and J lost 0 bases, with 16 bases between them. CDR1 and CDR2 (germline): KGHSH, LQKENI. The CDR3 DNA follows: TGTGCCAGCTCACCCCAAACCGGGACGATTAGCACAGATACGCAGTATTTT. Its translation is CASSPQTGTISTDTQYF. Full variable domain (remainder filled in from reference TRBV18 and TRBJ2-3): NAGVMQNPRHLVRRRGQEARLRCSPMKGHSHVYWYRQLPEEGLKFMVYLQKENIIDESGMPKERFSAEFPKEGPSILRIQQVVRGDSAAYFCASSPQTGTISTDTQYFGPGTRLTVL.